This T cell receptor beta chain was identified in a study of control samples from healthy donors and cancer patients. Germline V CDR1 and CDR2: GTSNPN, SVGIG (reference sequence). The ends lost 2 bases at V and 4 bases at J; junction bases unmatched: 9. This CDR3 is 15 amino acids long. Some clones are missing from TCRdb's copy, which holds only in-frame ones; the method was immunoSEQ multiplex PCR. Of approximately 170,000 clones listed, roughly 89% are singletons. This receptor was taken from a woman between 50 and 59 years old in good health. The J gene is TRBJ2-3, the V gene TRBV30; 7 positions agree with TRBD1. Sequencing input: blood. As DNA, the CDR3 is TGTGCCTGGAGTCGAAGACAGGGCGTCGCAGATACGCAGTATTTT. Translating gives CAWSRRQGVADTQYF.